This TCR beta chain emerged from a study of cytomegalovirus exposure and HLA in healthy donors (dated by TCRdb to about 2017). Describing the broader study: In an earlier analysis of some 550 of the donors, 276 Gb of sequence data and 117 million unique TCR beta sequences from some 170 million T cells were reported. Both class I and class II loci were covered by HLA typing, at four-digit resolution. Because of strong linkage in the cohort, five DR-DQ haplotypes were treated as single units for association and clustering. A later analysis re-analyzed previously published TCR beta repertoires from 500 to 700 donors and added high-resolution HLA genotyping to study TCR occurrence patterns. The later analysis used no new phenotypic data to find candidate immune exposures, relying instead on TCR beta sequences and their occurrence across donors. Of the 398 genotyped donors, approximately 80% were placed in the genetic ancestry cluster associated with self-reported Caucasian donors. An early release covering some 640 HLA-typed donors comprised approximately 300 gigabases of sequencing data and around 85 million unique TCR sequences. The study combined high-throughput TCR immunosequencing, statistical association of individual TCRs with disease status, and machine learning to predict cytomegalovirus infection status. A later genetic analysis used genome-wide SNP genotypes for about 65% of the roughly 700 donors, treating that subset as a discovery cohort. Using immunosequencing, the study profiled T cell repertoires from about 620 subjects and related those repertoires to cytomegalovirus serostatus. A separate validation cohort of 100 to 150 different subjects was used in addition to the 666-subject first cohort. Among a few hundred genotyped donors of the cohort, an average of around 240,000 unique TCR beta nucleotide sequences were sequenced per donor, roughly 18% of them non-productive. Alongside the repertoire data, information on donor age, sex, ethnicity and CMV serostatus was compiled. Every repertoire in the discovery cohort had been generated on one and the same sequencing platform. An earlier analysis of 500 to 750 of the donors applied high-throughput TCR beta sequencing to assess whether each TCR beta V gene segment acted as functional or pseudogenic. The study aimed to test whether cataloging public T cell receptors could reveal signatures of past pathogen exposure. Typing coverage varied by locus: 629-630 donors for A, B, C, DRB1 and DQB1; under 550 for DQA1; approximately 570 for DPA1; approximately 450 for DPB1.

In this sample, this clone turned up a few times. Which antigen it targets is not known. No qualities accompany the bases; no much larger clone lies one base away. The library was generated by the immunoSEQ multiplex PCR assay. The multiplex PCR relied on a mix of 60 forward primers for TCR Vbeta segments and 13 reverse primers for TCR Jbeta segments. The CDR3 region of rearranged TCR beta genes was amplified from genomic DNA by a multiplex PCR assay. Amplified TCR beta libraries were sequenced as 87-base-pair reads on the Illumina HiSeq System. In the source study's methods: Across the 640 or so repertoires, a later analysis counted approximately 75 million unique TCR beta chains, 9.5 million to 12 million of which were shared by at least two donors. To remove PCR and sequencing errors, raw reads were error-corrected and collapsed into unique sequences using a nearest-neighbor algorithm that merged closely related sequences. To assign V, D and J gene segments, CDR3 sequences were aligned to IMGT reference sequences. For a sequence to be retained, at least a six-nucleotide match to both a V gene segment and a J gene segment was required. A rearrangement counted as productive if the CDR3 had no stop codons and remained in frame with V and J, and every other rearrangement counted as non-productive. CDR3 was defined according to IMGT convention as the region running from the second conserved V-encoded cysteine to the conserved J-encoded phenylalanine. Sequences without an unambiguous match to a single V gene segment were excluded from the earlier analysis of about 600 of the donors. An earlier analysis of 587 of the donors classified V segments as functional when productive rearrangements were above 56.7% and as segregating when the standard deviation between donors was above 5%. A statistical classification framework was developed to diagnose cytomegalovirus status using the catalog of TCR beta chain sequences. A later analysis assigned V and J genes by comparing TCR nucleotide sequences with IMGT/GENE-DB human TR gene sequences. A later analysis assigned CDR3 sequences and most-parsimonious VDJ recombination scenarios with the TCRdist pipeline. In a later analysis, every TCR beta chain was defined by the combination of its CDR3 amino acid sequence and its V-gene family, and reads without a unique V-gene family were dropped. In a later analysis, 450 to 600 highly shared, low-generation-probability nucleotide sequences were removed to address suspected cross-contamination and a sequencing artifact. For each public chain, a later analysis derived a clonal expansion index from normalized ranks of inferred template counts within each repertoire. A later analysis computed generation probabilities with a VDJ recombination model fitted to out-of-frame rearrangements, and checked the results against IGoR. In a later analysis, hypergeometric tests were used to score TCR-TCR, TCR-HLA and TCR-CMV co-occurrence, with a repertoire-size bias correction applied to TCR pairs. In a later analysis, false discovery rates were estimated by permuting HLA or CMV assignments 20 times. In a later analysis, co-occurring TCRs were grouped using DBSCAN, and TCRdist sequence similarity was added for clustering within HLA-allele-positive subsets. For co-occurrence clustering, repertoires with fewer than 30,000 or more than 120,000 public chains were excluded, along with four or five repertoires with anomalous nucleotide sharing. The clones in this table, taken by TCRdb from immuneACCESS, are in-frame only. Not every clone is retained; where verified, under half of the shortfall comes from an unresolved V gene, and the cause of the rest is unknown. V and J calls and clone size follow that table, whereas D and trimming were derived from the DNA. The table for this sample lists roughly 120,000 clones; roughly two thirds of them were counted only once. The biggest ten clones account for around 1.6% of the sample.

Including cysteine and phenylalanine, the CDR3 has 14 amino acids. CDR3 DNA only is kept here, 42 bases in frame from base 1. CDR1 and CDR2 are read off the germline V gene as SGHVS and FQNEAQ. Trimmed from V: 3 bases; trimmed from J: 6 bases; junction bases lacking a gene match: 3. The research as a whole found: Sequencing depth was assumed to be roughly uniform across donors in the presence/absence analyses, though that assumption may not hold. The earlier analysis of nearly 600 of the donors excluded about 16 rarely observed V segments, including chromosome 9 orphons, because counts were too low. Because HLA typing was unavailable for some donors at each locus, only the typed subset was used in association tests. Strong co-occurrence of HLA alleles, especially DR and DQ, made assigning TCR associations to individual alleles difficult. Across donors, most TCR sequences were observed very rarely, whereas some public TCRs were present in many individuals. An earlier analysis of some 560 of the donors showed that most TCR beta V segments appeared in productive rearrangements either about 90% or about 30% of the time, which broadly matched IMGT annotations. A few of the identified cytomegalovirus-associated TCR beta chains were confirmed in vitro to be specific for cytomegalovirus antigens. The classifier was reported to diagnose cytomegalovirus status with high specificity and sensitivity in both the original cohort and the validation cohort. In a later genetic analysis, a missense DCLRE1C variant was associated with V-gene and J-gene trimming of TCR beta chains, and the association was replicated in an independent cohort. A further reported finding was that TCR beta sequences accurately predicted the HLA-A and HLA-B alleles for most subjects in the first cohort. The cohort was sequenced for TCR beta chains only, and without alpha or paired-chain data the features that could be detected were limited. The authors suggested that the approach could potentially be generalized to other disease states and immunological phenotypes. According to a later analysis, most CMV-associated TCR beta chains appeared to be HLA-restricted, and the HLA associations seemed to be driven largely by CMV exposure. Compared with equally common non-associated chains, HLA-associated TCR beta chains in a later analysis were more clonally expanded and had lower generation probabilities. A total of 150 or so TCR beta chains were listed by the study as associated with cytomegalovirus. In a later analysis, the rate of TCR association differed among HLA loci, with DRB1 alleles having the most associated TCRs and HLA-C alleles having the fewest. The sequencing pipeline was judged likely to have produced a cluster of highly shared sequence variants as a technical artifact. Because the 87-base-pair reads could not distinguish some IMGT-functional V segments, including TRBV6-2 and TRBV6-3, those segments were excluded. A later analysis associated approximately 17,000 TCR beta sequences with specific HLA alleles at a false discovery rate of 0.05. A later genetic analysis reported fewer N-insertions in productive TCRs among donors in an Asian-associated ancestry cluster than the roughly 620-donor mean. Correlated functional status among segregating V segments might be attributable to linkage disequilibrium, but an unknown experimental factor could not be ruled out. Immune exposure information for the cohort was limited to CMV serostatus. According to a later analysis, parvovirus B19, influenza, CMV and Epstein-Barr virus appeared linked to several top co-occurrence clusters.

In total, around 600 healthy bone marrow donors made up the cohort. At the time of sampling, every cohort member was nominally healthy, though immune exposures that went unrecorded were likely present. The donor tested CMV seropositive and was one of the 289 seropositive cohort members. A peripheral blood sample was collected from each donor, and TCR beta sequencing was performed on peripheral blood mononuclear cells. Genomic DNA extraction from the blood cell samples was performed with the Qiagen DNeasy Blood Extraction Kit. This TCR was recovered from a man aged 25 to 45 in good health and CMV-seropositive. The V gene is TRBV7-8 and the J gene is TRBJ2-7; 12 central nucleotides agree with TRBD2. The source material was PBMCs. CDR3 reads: CASSFSGLAGEQYF. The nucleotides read TGTGCCAGCAGCTTCTCGGGACTAGCGGGCGAGCAGTACTTC.